Following are 5 T cell receptor beta chains from one sample sequenced in a study of response to subunit inactivated influenza vaccine. Via MiXCR, TCRdb re-called the RT-PCR reads, giving one row per CDR3 protein. The repertoire holds 650,000 to 800,000 distinct CDR3 sequences, with around 18% as singletons. Source: PBMCs from blood, taken roughly 5 days after vaccination. Receptor source: a man aged 45-65 years who received an inactivated influenza vaccine.

On this clonotype: One end of the junction is discordant with germline, which a read error may explain. The chain is built from TRBV7-9 and TRBJ2-7; TRBD1 matches 10 bases. Germline loops: CDR1 SEHNR, CDR2 FQNEAQ (reference sequence). The CDR3 spans 15 residues. Here the CDR3 DNA reads TGTACCAGCAGCTTACCGCCGGGACAGGGGTACGAGCAGTACTTC. Translated: CTSSLPPGQGYEQYF.

This clonotype came up a few times. CDR3 loop: CASRDTNGYTF. The CDR3 DNA sequence: TGTGCCAGCCGGGACACCAATGGCTACACCTTC. The V call is TRBV3-1, the J call TRBJ1-2, with a possible D match to TRBD1 (6 bases). Germline V CDR1 and CDR2: LGHDT, YNNKEL (reference sequence). Trimming shortened V by 8 bases and J by 6 bases, and 10 bases separated the two germline ends. The CDR3 contains 11 residues.

This clonotype was observed a few times. V is TRBV20-1 and J is TRBJ2-1; D gene unclear. V was trimmed by 1 base and J by 3 bases, leaving 22 bases between them. The CDR3 extends over 18 amino acids. Germline V CDR1 and CDR2: DFQATT, SNEGSKA (reference sequence). The CDR3 sequence: CSARVTVGGNLYYNEQFF. In nucleotides, the CDR3 is TGCAGTGCTAGAGTCACGGTAGGCGGCAACCTTTACTACAATGAGCAGTTCTTC.

This clonotype occurred a few times. This chain connects TRBV29-1 to TRBJ2-5, with 7 bases aligning to TRBD1. The CDR3 length is 13 residues. With 4 bases clipped from V and 4 bases from J, the junction kept 6 bases outside the gene matches. Germline V CDR1 and CDR2: SQVTM, ANQGSEA. The CDR3 DNA is TGCAGCGTTGGTATGGCAGGGGGAGAGACCCAGTACTTC. Residues: CSVGMAGGETQYF.

This clonotype was seen a few times. The chain carries TRBV20-1 and TRBJ2-1, with 8 bases identical to TRBD2. Trimming took 6 bases from V and 8 from J; bases not matched to a gene: 15. The CDR3 is 15 residues long. CDR1 and CDR2 (germline): DFQATT, SNEGSKA (reference sequence). DNA of the CDR3: TGCAGTGCCCCCGAGCGGGGGACCCATAAGGATGAGCAGTTCTTC. It codes for CSAPERGTHKDEQFF.